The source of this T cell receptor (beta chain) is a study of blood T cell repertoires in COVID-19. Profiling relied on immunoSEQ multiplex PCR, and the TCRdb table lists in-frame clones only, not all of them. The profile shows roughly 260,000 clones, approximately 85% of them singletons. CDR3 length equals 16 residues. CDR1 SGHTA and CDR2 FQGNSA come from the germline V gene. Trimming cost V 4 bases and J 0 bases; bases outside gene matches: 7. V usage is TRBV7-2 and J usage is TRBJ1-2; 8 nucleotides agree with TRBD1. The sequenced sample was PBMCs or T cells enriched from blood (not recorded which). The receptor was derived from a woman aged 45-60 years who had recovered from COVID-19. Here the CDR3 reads CASSSTGANPNYGYTF. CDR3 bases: TGTGCCAGCAGCTCGACAGGGGCCAACCCTAACTATGGCTACACCTTC.